This T cell receptor beta chain was profiled in a study of CXCR3-negative and CXCR3-positive naive CD8 T cells (dated by TCRdb to about 2019). As for the study more broadly: In total, roughly 150 million TRB reads were obtained, or roughly 1.5 +/- 0.3 million reads per library. Naive subsets from about five donors and memory cells from 3 donors were included in the TRBV-TRBJ cluster analysis. Data from some twelve donors, pooled across two independent experiments, went into the diversity and physicochemical repertoire analyses. Results the study describes overall, beyond this receptor: Surface CD5, linked to self-reactivity in mice, was comparable between naive subsets; TCR interaction strength was therefore also inferred from TRB CDR3 physicochemical properties. TRBV-TRBJ usage was similar between naive CXCR3-negative and CXCR3-positive cells from the same donor, while memory cells showed distinct patterns. CXCR3 expression partially decreased after cryopreservation, so most assays used freshly isolated PBMCs. Both naive subsets had comparably high repertoire diversity, while memory CD8+ T cells had much lower repertoire diversity. TRB CDR3s from CXCR3-positive naive cells showed higher hydrophobicity (lower Kidera factor 4), lower energy, and higher strength and volume indices than CXCR3-negative naive cells.

Sequenced on a NextSeq 550. The Human TCR Profiling Kit (MiLaboratory) was used to prepare UMI-labeled 5' RACE TRB cDNA libraries. The full amount of extracted RNA was used for cDNA synthesis, and the full amount of resulting cDNA was used for PCR amplification. The libraries were made side by side, with each library going through the same number of PCR cycles. Per the original workflow: With a requirement of at least two reads per UMI, MIGEC and MiXCR extracted about 50,000 +/- 10,000 unique UMI-labeled TRB cDNA molecules per library. Each library averaged about 40,000 +/- 10,000 functional in-frame TRB CDR3 nucleotide clonotypes without stop codons. After downsampling to 5000 UMI-labeled TRB molecules per sample, diversity metrics such as normalized Shannon-Wiener and Chao1 were calculated in VDJtools. Clonotype-size-weighted physicochemical properties of the central five CDR3 residues (interaction energy, strength, volume and Kidera factor 4) were computed in VDJtools. With the reads reprocessed by TCRdb, a single entry stands for each CDR3 protein sequence and no DNA is reported. TCRdb's processing, not the authors' own work, is the source of the V and J calls. For this sample, the table gives about 41,000 distinct CDR3 sequences. Of the sample, 1.5% to 2% is held by the ten largest clones.

With respect to this clonotype: The target of this receptor is not known.

The CDR3 holds 15 amino acids from the cysteine to the phenylalanine. DNA for this receptor is not on file. Looking up the germline V gene yields CDR1 SGDLS and CDR2 YYNGEE. For each CD8+ T cell subset, flow sorting was done in triplicate, and some 300,000 cells per subset went directly into RLT lysis buffer. Naive CD8+ T cells were defined stringently as CD45RO-CCR7+CD27+CD95- to exclude memory contaminants. Peripheral blood mononuclear cells were isolated from buffy coats using standard density gradient centrifugation. Naive CXCR3-negative and CXCR3-positive CD8+ T cells were flow-sorted using a FACSAria III. An RNeasy Mini Kit was used to extract total RNA from the sorted cells.

The chain uses TRBV9 and TRBJ2-7. This TCR was recovered from a human donor in good health. Some clones in this sample may be carry-over from other donors' samples. Sequencing was performed on naive CXCR3- CD8+ T cells from blood. Per the publication, the cell subset or site label means: CD45RO-CCR7+CD27+CD95- naive CD8+ T cells lacking CXCR3 (TNR3-). The CDR3: CASSVGSSISYEQHF.